This TCR beta chain was documented in a study of shared clonotypes between healthy human individuals. The wider study: Plates per donor: three CD4 naive, three CD4 memory, two CD8 naive, one CD8 memory. Study findings and constraints: Collection of samples was limited to blood; tissue repertoires likely differ. Researchers found naive subsets generally carried larger estimated richness than memory subsets.

Naive CD8 cells, CD45RO-negative and positively selected for CCR7, excluded terminally differentiated effector memory CD45RA+ cells. The authors' processing: ImmunoSEQ only sent back junction sequences with no quality scores, so filtering was done differently. Sequencing used immunoSEQ multiplex PCR; TCRdb keeps in-frame clones, though not all of them. That table gives V, J and clone size, and the DNA gave D and trimming. Here the sample spans about 1.9 million clones, roughly 95% being singletons. CDR1 is SGDLS and CDR2 is YYNGEE in the germline V gene. This CDR3 spans 14 amino acids. The V gene lost 0 bases and the J gene lost 2 bases, with 9 bases spanning the gap. Concerning this clone itself: What it binds is not known.

The sequenced sample was naive CD8+ T cells from PBMCs. This sequence was found in a man aged 18 to 29 in good health. Some clones in this sample may be carry-over from other donors' samples. V and J are TRBV9 and TRBJ2-7; D unresolved. The chain's CDR3 is CASSVGWDPYEQYF. CDR3 sequence (DNA): TGTGCCAGCAGCGTAGGATGGGATCCCTACGAGCAGTACTTC.